The T cell receptor (beta chain) under discussion was sequenced for a study of cytomegalovirus exposure and HLA in healthy donors. Turning to the study itself: Unique TCRs numbering roughly 85 million, obtained from HLA-typed donors, made up an early data release.

After removal of 6 bases from V and 0 bases from J, the junction contained 5 bases not matched to a gene. The CDR3 runs to 14 residues. Germline CDR1 and CDR2: SGHNT and YYREEE (reference sequence). The PCR contained 60 Vbeta and 13 Jbeta primers. The method was immunoSEQ multiplex PCR; TCRdb's version includes in-frame clones alone and lacks a portion of them. The data show more than 75,000 clones, with around 90% seen just once and about 2.3% held by the top ten. The gene calls are TRBV5-4 and TRBJ1-2, with 7 bases lining up with TRBD1. The sequence was obtained from a man aged 18 to 35 in good health and CMV-seronegative. Sequencing was performed on PBMCs. CDR3 DNA sequence: TGTGCCAGCAAGACAGGGAGGTCTAACTATGGCTACACCTTC. Its translation is CASKTGRSNYGYTF.